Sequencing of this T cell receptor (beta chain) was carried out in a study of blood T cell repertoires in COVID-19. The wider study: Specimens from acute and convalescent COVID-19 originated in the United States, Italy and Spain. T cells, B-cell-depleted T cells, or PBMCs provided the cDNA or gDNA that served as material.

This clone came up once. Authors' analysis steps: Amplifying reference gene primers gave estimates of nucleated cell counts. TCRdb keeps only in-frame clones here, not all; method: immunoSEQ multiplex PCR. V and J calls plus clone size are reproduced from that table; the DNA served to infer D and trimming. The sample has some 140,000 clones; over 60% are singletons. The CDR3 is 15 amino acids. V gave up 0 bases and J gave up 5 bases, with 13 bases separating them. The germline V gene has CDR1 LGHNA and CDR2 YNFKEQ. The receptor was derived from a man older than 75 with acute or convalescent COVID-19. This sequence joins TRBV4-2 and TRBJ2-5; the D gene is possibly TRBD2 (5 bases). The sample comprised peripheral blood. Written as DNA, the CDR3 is TGTGCCAGCAGCCAAGAGGCACTTCCGGGGGAGACCCAGTACTTC. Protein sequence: CASSQEALPGETQYF.